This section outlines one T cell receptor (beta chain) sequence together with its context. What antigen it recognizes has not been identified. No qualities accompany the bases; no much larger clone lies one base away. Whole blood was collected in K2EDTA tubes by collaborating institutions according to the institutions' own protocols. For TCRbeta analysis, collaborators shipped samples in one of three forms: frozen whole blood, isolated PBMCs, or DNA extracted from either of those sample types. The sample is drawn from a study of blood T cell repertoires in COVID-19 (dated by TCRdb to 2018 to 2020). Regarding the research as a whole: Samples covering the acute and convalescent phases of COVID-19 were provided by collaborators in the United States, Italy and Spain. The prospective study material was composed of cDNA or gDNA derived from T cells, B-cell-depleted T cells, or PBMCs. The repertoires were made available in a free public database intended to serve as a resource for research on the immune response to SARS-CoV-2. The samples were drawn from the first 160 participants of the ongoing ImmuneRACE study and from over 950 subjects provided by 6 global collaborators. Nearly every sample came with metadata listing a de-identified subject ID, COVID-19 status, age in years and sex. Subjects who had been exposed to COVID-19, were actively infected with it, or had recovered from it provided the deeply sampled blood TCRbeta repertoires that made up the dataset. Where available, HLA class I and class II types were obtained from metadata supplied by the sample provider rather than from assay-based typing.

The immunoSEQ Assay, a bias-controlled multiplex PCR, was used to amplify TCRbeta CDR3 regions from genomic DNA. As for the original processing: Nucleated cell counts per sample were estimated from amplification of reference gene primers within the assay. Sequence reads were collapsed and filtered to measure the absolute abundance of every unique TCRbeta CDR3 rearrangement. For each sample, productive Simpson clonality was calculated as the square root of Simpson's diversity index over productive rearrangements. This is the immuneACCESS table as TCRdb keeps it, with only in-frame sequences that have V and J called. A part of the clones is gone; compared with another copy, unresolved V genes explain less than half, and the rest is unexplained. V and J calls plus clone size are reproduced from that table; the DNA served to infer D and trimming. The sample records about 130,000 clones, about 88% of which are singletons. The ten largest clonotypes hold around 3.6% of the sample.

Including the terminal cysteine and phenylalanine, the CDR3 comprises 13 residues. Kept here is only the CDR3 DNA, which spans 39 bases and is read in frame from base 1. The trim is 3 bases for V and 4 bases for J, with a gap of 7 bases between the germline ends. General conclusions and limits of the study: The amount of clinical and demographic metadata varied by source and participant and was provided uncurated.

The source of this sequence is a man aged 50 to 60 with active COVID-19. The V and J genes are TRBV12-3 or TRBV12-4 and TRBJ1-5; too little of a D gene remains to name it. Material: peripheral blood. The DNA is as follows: TGTGCCAGCAGTTTGTGGGAGAATCAGCCCCAGCATTTT. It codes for CASSLWENQPQHF.